One sample yielded the 3 T cell receptor beta chains listed below, sequenced in a study of T cells after yellow fever vaccination. TCRdb independently ran MiXCR on the 5' RACE reads; one entry per CDR3 protein. This table holds more than 350,000 distinct CDR3 sequences, roughly 12% found once. Sequenced material: PBMCs, taken on the day of the first yellow fever vaccination. The receptors were sampled from a man between 18 and 35 years old who received the YFV17D yellow fever vaccine.

Ten or more counts support this clonotype. A read error may account for a junction end that differs from germline. The rearrangement joins TRBV2 to TRBJ2-5; D unresolved. The CDR3 totals 9 residues. The germline V gene has CDR1 SNHLY and CDR2 FYNNEI. CDR3 amino acids: CASGSVRHF. The CDR3 DNA reads as TGTGCCAGCGGGTCCGTGCGGCACTTC.

CDR3 residues: CASSQEGSGGANGANVLTF. The CDR3 DNA reads as TGTGCCAGCAGCCAAGAGGGTAGCGGGGGGGCGAATGGGGCCAACGTCCTGACTTTC. The rearrangement uses TRBV4-2 and TRBJ2-6, with 11 positions matching TRBD2. V lost 0 bases to trimming and J lost 3 bases; unmatched junction nucleotides: 7. Germline CDR1 is LGHNA and CDR2 is YNFKEQ. CDR3 length: 19 amino acids.

The chain joins TRBV21-1 to TRBJ2-7; the DNA was not compared with TRBD2, the D call given in the table. TRBV21-1 has pseudogene status. This CDR3 spans 16 amino acids. CDR3 sequence: CASSKCLSGGTYEQYF. The CDR3 nucleotides are TGTGCCAGCAGCAAATGTCTTAGCGGGGGCACCTACGAGCAGTACTTC.